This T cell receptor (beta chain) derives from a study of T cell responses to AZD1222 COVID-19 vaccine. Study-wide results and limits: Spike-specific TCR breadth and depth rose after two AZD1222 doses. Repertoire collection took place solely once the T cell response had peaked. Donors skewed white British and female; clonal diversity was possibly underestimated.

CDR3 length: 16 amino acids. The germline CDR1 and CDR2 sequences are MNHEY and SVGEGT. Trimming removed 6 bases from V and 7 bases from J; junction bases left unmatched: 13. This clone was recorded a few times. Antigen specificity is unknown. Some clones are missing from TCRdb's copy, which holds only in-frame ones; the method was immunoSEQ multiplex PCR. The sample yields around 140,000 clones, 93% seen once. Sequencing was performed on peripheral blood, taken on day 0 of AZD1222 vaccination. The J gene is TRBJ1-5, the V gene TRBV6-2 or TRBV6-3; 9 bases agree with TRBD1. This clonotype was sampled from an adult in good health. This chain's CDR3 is CASRPSGTGSQQPQHF. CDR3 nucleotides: TGTGCCAGCAGGCCTTCGGGGACAGGGAGTCAACAGCCCCAGCATTTT.